Listed here are 2 T cell receptor beta chains from one sample, sequenced in a study of blood T cell repertoires in COVID-19. Using immunoSEQ multiplex PCR, the repertoire was profiled, and TCRdb retains in-frame clones only, with some absent. The table records more than 85,000 clones, roughly 89% of them present only once. Material for sequencing was peripheral blood. These receptor sequences come from a man between 65 and 85 years old with acute or convalescent COVID-19.

The J gene is TRBJ1-6, the V gene TRBV28, with a tentative D call TRBD1 (6 bases). The CDR3 loop spans 17 amino acids. V shed 6 bases and J shed 0 bases, with 15 bases lying between them. Germline-derived CDR1 and CDR2 are MDHEN and SYDVKM. CDR3 DNA sequence: TGTGCCAGCAGGCTCGGACAGCTTAGCTCCTATAATTCACCCCTCCACTTT. It translates to CASRLGQLSSYNSPLHF.

The V gene is TRBV9, the J gene TRBJ2-1, with D possibly matching TRBD2 (5 bases). The CDR3 spans 15 residues. Germline CDR1 and CDR2: SGDLS and YYNGEE. Trimming took 4 bases from V and 4 from J, leaving 15 bases between them. CDR3 sequence: CASSPSPAEYNEQFF. The CDR3 DNA is TGTGCCAGCAGCCCCAGCCCAGCGGAGTACAATGAGCAGTTCTTC.